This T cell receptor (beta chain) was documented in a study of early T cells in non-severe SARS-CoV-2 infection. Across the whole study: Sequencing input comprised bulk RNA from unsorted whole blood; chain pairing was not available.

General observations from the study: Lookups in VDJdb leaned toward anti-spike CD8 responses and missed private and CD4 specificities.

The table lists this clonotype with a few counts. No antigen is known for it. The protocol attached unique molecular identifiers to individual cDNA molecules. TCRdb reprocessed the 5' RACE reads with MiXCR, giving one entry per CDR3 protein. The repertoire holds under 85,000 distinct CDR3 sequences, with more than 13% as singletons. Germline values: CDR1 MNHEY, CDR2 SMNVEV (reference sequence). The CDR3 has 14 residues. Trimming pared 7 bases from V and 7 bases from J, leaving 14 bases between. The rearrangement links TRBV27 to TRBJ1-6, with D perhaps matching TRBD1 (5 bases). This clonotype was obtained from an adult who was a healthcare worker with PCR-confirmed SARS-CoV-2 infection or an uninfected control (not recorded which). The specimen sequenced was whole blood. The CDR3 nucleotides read TGTGCCAGCAACCCGGTTGGGGGGAATTCACCCCTCCACTTT. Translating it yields CASNPVGGNSPLHF.